This entry is about one TCR beta chain. With V trimmed by 4 bases and J by 10 bases, 4 bases remained unmatched. CDR1 SNHLY and CDR2 FYNNEI come from the germline V gene. The CDR3 has 12 residues. This entry belongs to a study of blood T cell repertoires in COVID-19. Study details: T cells, B-cell-depleted T cells, or PBMCs supplied cDNA or gDNA.

Per the original methods: From reference gene primer amplification, estimates of nucleated cell counts were derived. Data came from immunoSEQ multiplex PCR; TCRdb stores just in-frame clones and leaves some out. V, J and clone size are taken as reported in that table, and D and trimming were inferred from the DNA itself. This sample yields under 300,000 clones, of which 88% are seen a single time; 0.99% belongs to the top ten. Sequencing used peripheral blood. The sequence came from a woman aged 40 to 50 who had recovered from COVID-19. The rearrangement joins TRBV2 to TRBJ1-2, with 9 bases lining up with TRBD1. CDR3 coding DNA: TGTGCCAGCAGTGGGGGGACAGGGAACTACACCTTC. Translating gives CASSGGTGNYTF.